These 26 T cell receptor beta chains share one sample of origin, sequenced in a study of identical twins. TCRdb used MiXCR to reprocess the 5' RACE reads, holding one entry per CDR3 protein. This table holds over 15,000 distinct CDR3 sequences, less than 70% found once. Specimen: memory (CD45RO+) T cells sorted from blood. The origin of the receptors is a woman in her late teens or twenties in good health. This table probably holds off-target reads from a library built for another chain.

This clonotype was detected a few times. The chain joins TRBV7-8 to TRBJ2-3, with D possibly matching TRBD2 (5 bases). The CDR3 runs 17 residues. The germline gives CDR1 SGHVS, CDR2 FQNEAQ. The V end was cut by 2 bases, the J end by 0 bases, with 15 bases between. CDR3 coding DNA: TGTGCCAGCAGCTTATTTGGGAGCACCGTTAGCACAGATACGCAGTATTTT. It yields the protein CASSLFGSTVSTDTQYF.

V and J are TRBV28 and TRBJ2-7; 11 bases map to TRBD2. CDR1 and CDR2 (germline): MDHEN, SYDVKM. The CDR3 runs to 17 residues. With 5 bases clipped from V and 3 bases from J, the junction kept 12 bases outside the gene matches. The CDR3 is CASSLEPGLAVYYEQYF. CDR3 DNA sequence: TGTGCCAGCAGTCTGGAGCCGGGACTAGCGGTTTACTACGAGCAGTACTTC.

This clonotype occurred a few times. This chain joins TRBV24-1 and TRBJ2-1; D is possibly TRBD2 (6 bases). Between the trimmed V and J ends, which lost 5 bases and 6 bases, there was a span of 19 bases. CDR3 length: 16 amino acids. Germline CDR1 KGHDR, CDR2 SFDVKD. This chain's CDR3 is CATSASPGAEGNEQFF. CDR3 nucleotide sequence: TGTGCCACCAGTGCTTCACCGGGAGCCGAGGGCAATGAGCAGTTCTTC.

This clonotype appeared a few times. V and J are TRBV27 and TRBJ2-7; unclear D gene. The germline V gene encodes CDR1 MNHEY and CDR2 SMNVEV (reference sequence). V was clipped by 2 bases and J by 2 bases, with 10 bases between them. The CDR3 length is 14 residues. The CDR3: CASSLRAVAYEQYF. The CDR3 DNA reads TGTGCCAGCAGTTTACGGGCAGTAGCCTACGAGCAGTACTTC.

This clonotype turned up a few times. The chain has TRBV7-9 and TRBJ2-3; tentative D call: TRBD2 (6 bases). The CDR3 spans 13 residues. Germline lookup yields CDR1 SEHNR and CDR2 FQNEAQ (reference sequence). V was shortened by 2 bases and J by 6 bases, with 9 bases between the two germline ends. The CDR3, as DNA: TGTGCCAGCAGCTTATTTGGGGGGGATACGCAGTATTTT. As protein: CASSLFGGDTQYF.

The rearrangement links TRBV7-2 to TRBJ2-3; D is unresolved. CDR3 length: 12 amino acids. Trimming took off 1 base at V and 3 bases at J, with 2 bases between the two ends. CDR1 SGHTA and CDR2 FQGNSA come from the germline V gene. CDR3 residues: CASSLDTDTQYF. CDR3 DNA sequence: TGTGCCAGCAGCTTAGATACAGATACGCAGTATTTT.

V gene TRBV20-1 combines with J gene TRBJ2-7, with D tentatively TRBD2 (6 bases). The CDR3 contains 11 residues. CDR1 DFQATT and CDR2 SNEGSKA come from the germline V gene (reference sequence). CDR3 coding DNA: TGCAGCCCGGAGGGCCGGGAAGAGCAGTACTTC. The encoded protein is CSPEGREEQYF.

The chain links TRBV20-1 to TRBJ2-3, with D uncertain. From germline, CDR1 is DFQATT and CDR2 SNEGSKA (reference sequence). The ends were cut back, 6 bases at V and 5 bases at J, with 12 bases in the middle. The CDR3 spans 12 residues. CDR3 nucleotide sequence: TGCAGTGCGGGATCTAGAGGAGATACGCAGTATTTT. Encoded protein: CSAGSRGDTQYF.

In this sample, this clonotype turned up a few times. V usage is TRBV3-1 and J usage is TRBJ2-1; D gene uncertain. The CDR3 contains 14 residues. V lost 3 bases to trimming and J lost 7 bases, with 13 bases between them. The germline V gene has CDR1 LGHDT and CDR2 YNNKEL (reference sequence). The CDR3 region is CASSQTFDSNEQFF. The DNA for the CDR3 is TGTGCCAGCAGCCAGACTTTCGACTCAAATGAGCAGTTCTTC.

The chain links TRBV20-1 to TRBJ2-7; D is uncertain. The germline CDR1 and CDR2 sequences are DFQATT and SNEGSKA (reference sequence). There are 12 residues in the CDR3. Trimming removed 3 bases at V and 1 base at J, with 7 bases between. The CDR3 sequence: CSASKGSYEQYF. The CDR3 region has the DNA TGCAGTGCTAGCAAGGGATCCTACGAGCAGTACTTC.

V and J are TRBV6-5 and TRBJ2-1; TRBD2 is a possible D gene (6 bases). The CDR3 spans 12 residues. The germline V gene has CDR1 MNHEY and CDR2 SVGAGI. V was pared by 5 bases and J by 9 bases, with 11 bases between. CDR3 region: CASSSGWGEQFF. In DNA, the CDR3 is TGTGCCAGCAGTAGCGGGTGGGGTGAGCAGTTCTTC.

The J gene is TRBJ2-5, the V gene TRBV20-1; D may be TRBD2 (6 bases). The CDR3 loop spans 13 amino acids. Germline V gene sequence: CDR1 DFQATT, CDR2 SNEGSKA (reference sequence). V gave up 6 bases and J gave up 5 bases, with 16 bases separating them. CDR3 in amino acids: CSARDGRYETQYF. The CDR3 nucleotides read TGCAGTGCCCGGGACGGGAGATACGAGACCCAGTACTTC.

This chain's CDR3 is CSVRKDRRGTDTQYF. CDR3 bases: TGCAGTGTTAGGAAGGACCGTAGGGGCACAGATACGCAGTATTTT. The chain uses TRBV20-1 and TRBJ2-3, with D unclear. Germline CDR1 and CDR2: DFQATT and SNEGSKA (reference sequence). The length of the CDR3 is 15 residues. The V gene lost 7 bases and the J gene lost 1 base, with 18 bases spanning the gap.

The chain recombines TRBV10-3 with TRBJ1-6; no clear D. The CDR3 has 13 residues. CDR1 and CDR2 (germline): ENHRY, SYGVKD. Trimming removed 0 bases from V and 7 bases from J, with 4 bases in between. CDR3 coding DNA: TGTGCCATCAGTGAGTCGGTGAATTCACCCCTCCACTTT. This codes for CAISESVNSPLHF.

This CDR3 reads CASSPAGAGADTQYF. The CDR3 DNA sequence: TGTGCCAGCAGCCCAGCCGGAGCGGGGGCAGATACGCAGTATTTT. V and J are TRBV7-2 and TRBJ2-3; 8 nucleotides align to TRBD2. The ends lost 5 bases at V and 4 bases at J; junction bases unmatched: 8. Germline CDR1 SGHTA, CDR2 FQGNSA. The CDR3 runs to 15 residues.

CDR3 coding DNA: TGTGCCAGCAGTGCACAGGGAGGGCTCGAGCAGTACTTC. It codes for CASSAQGGLEQYF. V and J are TRBV25-1 and TRBJ2-7; tentative D call: TRBD2 (7 bases). Germline V gives CDR1 MGHDK, CDR2 SYGVNS. Trimming took off 4 bases at V and 6 bases at J, with 13 bases between the two ends. This CDR3 is 13 amino acids long.

V and J are TRBV29-1 and TRBJ1-1; a possible D gene is TRBD1 (5 bases). CDR1 and CDR2 from the germline V gene are SQVTM and ANQGSEA. The CDR3 runs to 13 residues. Trimming left V 3 bases short and J 1 base short, with 9 bases between. The CDR3 DNA reads TGCAGCGTTGAGTGGGGGAGGAACACTGAAGCTTTCTTT. As protein: CSVEWGRNTEAFF.

This chain uses TRBV3-1 with TRBJ2-4; D is unresolved. Germline-derived CDR1 and CDR2 are LGHDT and YNNKEL (reference sequence). V lost 4 bases and J lost 6, with 10 bases in between. This CDR3 has 13 residues. The CDR3 sequence: CASSRPPGNIQYF. CDR3 bases: TGTGCCAGCAGCCGGCCCCCAGGAAACATTCAGTACTTC. The variable domain in full, completed from reference TRBV3-1 and TRBJ2-4, reads DTAVSQTPKYLVTQMGNDKSIKCEQNLGHDTMYWYKQDSKKFLKIMFSYNNKELIINETVPNRFSPKSPDKAHLNLHINSLELGDSAVYFCASSRPPGNIQYFGAGTRLSVL.

There are a few counts of this clonotype. The chain couples TRBV12-3 or TRBV12-4 to TRBJ1-1; no clear D gene. The CDR3 is 11 residues long. V was pared by 6 bases and J by 7 bases, with 9 bases between. The CDR3 protein is CASSWAVEAFF. DNA for the CDR3: TGTGCCAGCAGCTGGGCAGTTGAAGCTTTCTTT.

The chain is built from TRBV2 and TRBJ2-3; D is unclear. CDR1 is SNHLY and CDR2 is FYNNEI in the germline V gene. V was clipped by 8 bases and J by 3 bases, with 12 bases between them. The CDR3 totals 13 residues. CDR3 sequence (DNA): TGTGCCAGCGACAAGACACGAACAGATACGCAGTATTTT. It translates to CASDKTRTDTQYF.

This clonotype is a singleton in its sample. The V and J genes are TRBV12-3 or TRBV12-4 and TRBJ2-5, with 9 bases fitting TRBD2. The J segment lost 4 bases and the V segment lost 6 bases, leaving 6 bases of the junction unmatched. The length of the CDR3 is 14 residues. The CDR3 coding sequence is TGTGCCAGCAGCCATCAACTAGCGGGAGAGACCCAGTACTTC. This codes for CASSHQLAGETQYF.

The CDR3 loop is CSVVVVGINEQFF. The DNA of the CDR3 is TGCAGCGTTGTGGTAGTTGGGATCAATGAGCAGTTCTTC. This rearrangement joins TRBV29-1 to TRBJ2-1; D gene unclear. The CDR3 contains 13 residues. Germline V lookup: CDR1 SQVTM, CDR2 ANQGSEA. V lost 4 bases to trimming and J lost 6 bases, with 13 bases between them.

The chain recombines TRBV11-2 with TRBJ2-7; D unclear. V gave up 6 bases and J gave up 3 bases, with 12 bases separating them. This CDR3 contains 13 residues. The germline gives CDR1 SGHAT, CDR2 FQNNGV. The CDR3 coding sequence is TGTGCCAGCAGGGCTCCAGGAGTCTACGAGCAGTACTTC. Its protein product is CASRAPGVYEQYF.

The rearrangement uses TRBV7-7 and TRBJ2-5; D gene unclear. V was trimmed by 3 bases and J by 1 base, leaving 9 bases between them. Germline V gene lookup returns CDR1 SSHAT and CDR2 FNYEAQ (reference sequence). CDR3 size: 14 residues. The CDR3 region is CASSLGYPQETQYF. The CDR3 nucleotides are TGTGCCAGCAGCTTGGGCTACCCCCAAGAGACCCAGTACTTC.

The CDR3 region has the DNA TGTGCCATCAGGGGGCCGGGGAATAGCGTATACAATGAGCAGTTCTTC. Residues: CAIRGPGNSVYNEQFF. V gene TRBV10-3 combines with J gene TRBJ2-1, with D perhaps TRBD1 or TRBD2 (5 bases each). The germline V gene has CDR1 ENHRY and CDR2 SYGVKD. Trimming cost V 6 bases and J 4 bases, with 19 bases left between them. The CDR3 is 16 amino acids.

V is TRBV6-2 or TRBV6-3 and J is TRBJ2-3, with 7 bases fitting TRBD2. Trimming removed 0 bases from V and 8 bases from J; junction bases left unmatched: 5. Germline V lookup: CDR1 MNHEY, CDR2 SVGEGT. CDR3 length: 14 residues. In DNA, the CDR3 is TGTGCCAGCAGTTACTCAGGGGAGGGTGGTACGCAGTATTTT. As protein: CASSYSGEGGTQYF.